What follows describes a single T cell receptor (beta chain). The CDR3 loop spans 16 amino acids. Germline lookup yields CDR1 SGHDT and CDR2 YYEEEE. Trimming at V came to 3 bases and at J to 1 base, leaving 6 bases not matched to a gene. These data come from a study of blood T cell repertoires in COVID-19. Study-wide context: Sources were T cells, B-cell-depleted T cells, or PBMCs; the material itself was cDNA or gDNA.

Original handling: Amplification of reference gene primers was used by the study to estimate nucleated cell counts. Clones were sequenced by immunoSEQ multiplex PCR, and TCRdb holds only the in-frame ones, with some missing. The V and J calls and clone size were taken over from that table, and D and trimming were inferred from the DNA. The top ten hold roughly 1.7% of the sample, which has about 210,000 clones, 88% seen once. Source material: peripheral blood. The clonotype comes from a man aged 70-80 years with acute or convalescent COVID-19. The chain joins TRBV5-6 to TRBJ1-2; TRBD1 matches 10 bases. The CDR3 DNA sequence: TGTGCCAGCAGCTCCGGGACAGGGGCCCTTAACTATGGCTACACCTTC. The encoded protein is CASSSGTGALNYGYTF.